The clone carrying this T cell receptor (beta chain) was recorded once. The entry originates in a study of T-cell reconstitution after alpha-beta-depleted transplantation in children. Preparing the TCRbeta library involved the use of unique molecular identifiers. TCRdb re-called the PCR reads through MiXCR, storing one row per CDR3 protein. Found here are around 400,000 distinct CDR3 sequences, roughly a tenth of them singletons; the top ten hold 4.5% to 6.5%. This material consisted of PBMCs from the stem cell graft donor, taken from the stem cell graft. The receptor comes from a human donor who donated a stem cell graft to a child with acute myeloid leukemia.

The CDR3 sequence: CSAWGGGHEQFF. The CDR3 nucleotides are TGCAGTGCGTGGGGGGGGGGCCATGAGCAGTTCTTC. V gene TRBV20-1 combines with J gene TRBJ2-1, with D tentatively TRBD2 (7 bases). Germline loops: CDR1 DFQATT, CDR2 SNEGSKA (reference sequence). Trimming pared 6 bases from V and 8 bases from J, leaving 14 bases between. The CDR3 spans 12 residues.